Listed below are T cell receptor beta chains from one sample, sequenced in a study of blood T cell repertoires in COVID-19. Data came from immunoSEQ multiplex PCR; TCRdb stores just in-frame clones and leaves some out. The repertoire has 55,000 to 90,000 clones, roughly four fifths of them found once; the top ten carry 4.5% to 5.5%. Material for sequencing was peripheral blood. These receptors originate from a woman in her sixties or seventies with acute or convalescent COVID-19. The conserved cysteine and the conserved F or W are not part of the CDR3 here. The order of the fields is J gene, V gene, CDR3 protein.

J gene: TRBJ2-1
V gene: TRBV29-1
CDR3 protein: SVAGQAYNEQF

J gene: TRBJ1-1
V gene: TRBV7-3
CDR3 protein: ASRLSRNTEAF

J gene: TRBJ2-2
V gene: TRBV19
CDR3 protein: ASSEGSGELF

J gene: TRBJ1-2
V gene: TRBV5-6
CDR3 protein: ASRPGQGAPGGYT

J gene: TRBJ1-4
V gene: TRBV29-1
CDR3 protein: SVGSGQGQEKLF

J gene: TRBJ1-2
V gene: TRBV27
CDR3 protein: ASRGQGWGYGYT

J gene: TRBJ2-7
V gene: TRBV6-6
CDR3 protein: ASSSPDRANEQY

J gene: TRBJ2-7
V gene: TRBV3-1/TRBV3-2
CDR3 protein: ASSGGVSSYEQY

J gene: TRBJ2-7
V gene: TRBV9
CDR3 protein: ASSAGPRDTYEQY

J gene: TRBJ1-2
V gene: TRBV24-1
CDR3 protein: ATSDLSRGGGYT

J gene: TRBJ1-2
V gene: TRBV5-4
CDR3 protein: ASTWGENYGYT

J gene: TRBJ1-2
V gene: TRBV6-5
CDR3 protein: ASSVGQLYGYT